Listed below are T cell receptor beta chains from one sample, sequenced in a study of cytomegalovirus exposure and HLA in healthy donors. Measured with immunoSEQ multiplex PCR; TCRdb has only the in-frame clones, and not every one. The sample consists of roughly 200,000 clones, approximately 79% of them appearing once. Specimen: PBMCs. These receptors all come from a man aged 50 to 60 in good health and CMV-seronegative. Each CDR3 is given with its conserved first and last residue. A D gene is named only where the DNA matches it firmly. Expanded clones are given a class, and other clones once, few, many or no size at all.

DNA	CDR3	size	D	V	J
TGTGCCAGCAGCTTCCAGGACAGCGATGAGCAGTTCTTC	CASSFQDSDEQFF	few	NA	TRBV7-2	TRBJ2-1
TGTGCCAGCAGCGCGTCGCCGGGACAGAACACTGAAGCTTTCTTT	CASSASPGQNTEAFF	NA	NA	TRBV27	TRBJ1-1
TGTGCCAGCAGTGAATATAGCGGGAGACTCAATGAGCAGTTCTTC	CASSEYSGRLNEQFF	NA	TRBD2	TRBV25-1	TRBJ2-1
TGTGCCAGCAGCCGGGGGGGGGAGTACACTGAAGCTTTCTTT	CASSRGGEYTEAFF	NA	NA	TRBV4-2	TRBJ1-1
TGTGCCAGCAGTCCCCCGGCACCGGGTAGGCAAAACATTCAGTACTTC	CASSPPAPGRQNIQYF	NA	NA	TRBV28	TRBJ2-4
TGTGCCAGCAGTCGGATCAGGATCACCGGGGAGCTGTTTTTT	CASSRIRITGELFF	few	NA	TRBV7-9	TRBJ2-2
TGTTCCAGCAGCTTAGGGGCCTTTGACGAGCAGTACTTC	CSSSLGAFDEQYF	NA	NA	TRBV7-9	TRBJ2-7
TGCAGCGTTGAAGACAGAACAACTAATGAAAAACTGTTTTTT	CSVEDRTTNEKLFF	NA	NA	TRBV29-1	TRBJ1-4
TGTGCCAGCAGTCCTCCGGGGTACGAGCAGTACTTC	CASSPPGYEQYF	NA	NA	TRBV2	TRBJ2-7
TGTGCCAGCAGTGGAATTGGGCCGGGACAGGGGTATGGCTACACCTTC	CASSGIGPGQGYGYTF	NA	TRBD1	TRBV25-1	TRBJ1-2
TGTGCCAGCAGCGCAACCCCTGGCGGGGGTCAGCCCCAGCATTTT	CASSATPGGGQPQHF	NA	NA	TRBV9	TRBJ1-5
TGTGCCTGGAGTGCGAGGGGGACGGGGGAGCTGTTTTTT	CAWSARGTGELFF	NA	NA	TRBV30	TRBJ2-2
TGCGCCAGCAGCTTGGCCTCAGAGGGGGACGAGCAGTACTTC	CASSLASEGDEQYF	NA	NA	TRBV5-1	TRBJ2-7
TGTGCCAGCAGTTCATCCGAGCAGCCCCAGCATTTT	CASSSSEQPQHF	NA	NA	TRBV28	TRBJ1-5
TGCGCCAGCAGCAACGGACAGGGAGGCGGAAACACCATATATTTT	CASSNGQGGGNTIYF	NA	TRBD1	TRBV5-1	TRBJ1-3